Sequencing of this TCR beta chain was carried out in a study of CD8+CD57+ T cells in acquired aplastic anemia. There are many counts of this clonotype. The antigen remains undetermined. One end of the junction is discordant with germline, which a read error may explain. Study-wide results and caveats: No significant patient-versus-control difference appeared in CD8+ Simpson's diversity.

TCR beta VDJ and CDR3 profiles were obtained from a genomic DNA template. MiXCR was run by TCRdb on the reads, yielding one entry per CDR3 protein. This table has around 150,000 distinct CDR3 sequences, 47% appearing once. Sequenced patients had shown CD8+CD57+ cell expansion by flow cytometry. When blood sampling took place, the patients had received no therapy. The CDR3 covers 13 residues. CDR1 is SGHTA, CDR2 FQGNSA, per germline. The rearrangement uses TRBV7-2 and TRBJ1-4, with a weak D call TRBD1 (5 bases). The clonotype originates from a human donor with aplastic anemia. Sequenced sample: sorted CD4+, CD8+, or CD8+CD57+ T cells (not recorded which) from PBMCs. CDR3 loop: CASTLGAGEKLFF. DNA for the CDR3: TGTGCCAGCACCTTAGGGGCAGGAGAAAAACTGTTTTTT. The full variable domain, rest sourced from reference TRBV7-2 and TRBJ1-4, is GAGVSQSPSNKVTEKGKDVELRCDPISGHTALYWYRQSLGQGLEFLIYFQGNSAPDKSGLPSDRFSAERTGGSVSTLTIQRTQQEDSAVYLCASTLGAGEKLFFGSGTQLSVL.